Listed below are T cell receptor beta chains from one sample, sequenced in a study of T-cell reconstitution after alpha-beta-depleted transplantation in children. From the PCR reads, TCRdb called clonotypes with MiXCR, one entry per CDR3 protein. The table records 500,000 or so distinct CDR3 sequences, over 9.5% of them present only once. Sequenced material: PBMCs, mostly from graft donor cells, taken 180 days after TCRalphabeta/CD19-depleted stem cell transplant. Receptor source: a female patient between 2 and 15 years old who had a stem cell transplant for aplastic anemia, so the T cells may come from the graft donor. The CDR3 runs from the conserved cysteine through the conserved F or W. A D gene is named only where the DNA matches it firmly. Clone size, where shown, is once, few, many, or a class for clones that have expanded.

>NA|NA|TRBV20-1|TRBJ2-5
CSADSSPETQYF
TGCAGTGCGGACAGCTCCCCGGAGACCCAGTACTTC
>NA|NA|TRBV6-2/TRBV6-3|TRBJ1-5
CASSYDSGQIGDNQPQHF
TGTGCCAGCAGTTACGACTCAGGACAGATCGGGGACAATCAGCCCCAGCATTTT
>NA|NA|TRBV20-1|TRBJ2-1
CSARERGGGRSYNEQFF
TGCAGTGCTAGAGAGAGAGGGGGCGGGAGATCCTACAATGAGCAGTTCTTC
>NA|few|TRBV20-1|TRBJ2-2
CSASARGSTGELFF
TGCAGTGCTAGTGCAAGAGGTAGCACCGGGGAGCTGTTTTTT
>TRBD2|few|TRBV28|TRBJ2-7
CASSTPGGSYEQYF
TGTGCCAGCAGTACCCCGGGGGGCTCCTACGAGCAGTACTTC
>TRBD2|many|TRBV5-1|TRBJ2-1
CASSLAGTTLNNEQFF
TGCGCCAGCAGCTTGGCCGGGACTACCCTTAACAATGAGCAGTTCTTC
>NA|NA|TRBV21-1|TRBJ2-7
CASSTQLAGGLNYEQYF
TGTGCCAGCAGCACCCAACTAGCGGGAGGCCTCAACTACGAGCAGTACTTC
>TRBD1|NA|TRBV20-1|TRBJ1-1
CSARVRDRGHTEAFF
TGCAGTGCTAGAGTCAGGGACAGGGGGCATACTGAAGCTTTCTTT
>TRBD1|few|TRBV13|TRBJ2-2
CASSTGQTNTGELFF
TGTGCCAGCAGCACGGGACAGACCAACACCGGGGAGCTGTTTTTT
>NA|NA|TRBV7-9|TRBJ1-5
CASSLDRGGRAQPQHF
TGTGCCAGCAGCTTGGACCGAGGGGGGAGAGCTCAGCCCCAGCATTTT
>NA|many|TRBV29-1|TRBJ2-5
CSVEIELKGETQYF
TGCAGCGTTGAAATAGAACTAAAGGGCGAGACCCAGTACTTC
>TRBD2|many|TRBV6-2/TRBV6-3|TRBJ2-1
CASSPTSANYNEQFF
TGTGCCAGCAGCCCCACTAGCGCCAATTACAATGAGCAGTTCTTC
>TRBD2|few|TRBV12-5|TRBJ2-3
CASGLVPGLDPRTDTQYF
TGTGCTAGTGGTTTGGTACCCGGACTAGACCCCCGCACAGATACGCAGTATTTT
>TRBD2|NA|TRBV29-1|TRBJ2-3
CSVEDWGLAGGPMGTDTQYF
TGCAGCGTTGAAGATTGGGGACTAGCGGGAGGGCCAATGGGGACAGATACGCAGTATTTT
>TRBD1|few|TRBV15|TRBJ2-2
CATSRDRGLGELFF
TGTGCCACCAGCAGAGACAGGGGGCTCGGGGAGCTGTTTTTT
>NA|many|TRBV20-1|TRBJ1-5
CSAMSGGQPQHF
TGCAGTGCTATGAGCGGTGGTCAGCCCCAGCATTTT
>TRBD2|few|TRBV6-2/TRBV6-3|TRBJ2-1
CASSYSPSGRGNEQFF
TGTGCCAGCAGTTACTCGCCTAGCGGGAGAGGGAATGAGCAGTTCTTC
>TRBD1|NA|TRBV12-3/TRBV12-4|TRBJ2-3
CTSSLDRGQRDAITDTQYF
TGTACCAGCAGTTTAGACAGGGGACAAAGAGATGCGATCACAGATACGCAGTATTTT
>TRBD2|NA|TRBV12-3/TRBV12-4|TRBJ2-1
CASSLAGDSYNEQFF
TGTGCCAGCAGTCTAGCGGGAGATTCATACAATGAGCAGTTCTTC
>NA|NA|TRBV28|TRBJ1-1
CASSTRTHEAFF
TGTGCCAGCAGTACCCGGACCCATGAAGCTTTCTTT
>NA|NA|TRBV10-3|TRBJ1-5
CAISEAQGPQHF
TGTGCCATCAGTGAGGCCCAGGGGCCCCAGCATTTT
>TRBD2|few|TRBV7-9|TRBJ2-1
CASSLNSGTSYNEQFF
TGTGCCAGCAGCTTAAACAGCGGGACCTCCTACAATGAGCAGTTCTTC
>NA|NA|TRBV28|TRBJ1-1
CASSLGGGTTNTEAFF
TGTGCCAGCAGTTTGGGGGGGGGGACCACGAACACTGAAGCTTTCTTT
>NA|NA|TRBV5-1|TRBJ2-1
CASSLLPAGRLSGYNEQFF
TGCGCCAGCAGCTTGCTACCCGCGGGAAGATTGTCTGGCTACAATGAGCAGTTCTTC
>NA|few|TRBV20-1|TRBJ2-6
CSARREFYSGANVLTF
TGCAGTGCTAGGCGTGAGTTCTACTCTGGGGCCAACGTCCTGACTTTC
>TRBD1|many|TRBV3-1|TRBJ1-1
CASSPTYWDSLYTEAFF
TGTGCCAGCAGCCCCACTTACTGGGACAGCTTATATACTGAAGCTTTCTTT
>NA|few|TRBV21-1|TRBJ2-4
CASSSTRGNIQYF
TGTGCCAGCAGCAGTACTCGGGGTAACATTCAGTACTTC
>TRBD2|NA|TRBV19|TRBJ2-1
CATRTSGRTHGEQFF
TGTGCCACCCGGACTAGCGGGCGGACCCACGGTGAGCAGTTCTTC
>TRBD2|many|TRBV7-2|TRBJ2-1
CASSTVLAGVPYNEQFF
TGTGCCAGCAGCACCGTCTTAGCGGGAGTTCCATACAATGAGCAGTTCTTC
>NA|NA|TRBV27|TRBJ2-7
CASSLIWGHFVYEQYF
TGTGCCAGCAGTTTAATTTGGGGACACTTCGTTTACGAGCAGTACTTC
>TRBD1|NA|TRBV27|TRBJ2-5
CASSPHPPTSGQRRETQYF
TGTGCCAGCAGTCCCCACCCTCCCACCTCGGGACAGCGAAGAGAGACCCAGTACTTC
>TRBD1|few|TRBV28|TRBJ2-1
CASSPRDRGHYNEQFF
TGTGCCAGCAGTCCCCGGGACAGGGGTCACTACAATGAGCAGTTCTTC
>NA|few|TRBV7-9|TRBJ2-3
CASSTGTPLTDTQYF
TGTGCCAGCAGCACCGGGACTCCTCTCACAGATACGCAGTATTTT
>TRBD1|few|TRBV27|TRBJ2-1
CASSLFGLTGPDNEQFF
TGTGCCAGCAGTTTATTTGGACTGACAGGGCCAGACAATGAGCAGTTCTTC
>NA|few|TRBV7-9|TRBJ2-1
CASLRTGRDNEQFF
TGTGCCAGCTTAAGGACGGGAAGAGACAATGAGCAGTTCTTC
>NA|many|TRBV7-2|TRBJ1-4
CASSAKQLANEKLFF
TGTGCCAGCAGCGCTAAACAGCTTGCTAATGAAAAACTGTTTTTT
>NA|few|TRBV4-1|TRBJ2-7
CASSQEGRVGEQYF
TGCGCCAGCAGCCAAGAAGGCAGGGTTGGGGAGCAGTACTTC
>TRBD2|NA|TRBV6-2/TRBV6-3|TRBJ2-7
CASSYLAGSSYEQYF
TGTGCCAGCAGTTACCTAGCGGGTTCCTCCTACGAGCAGTACTTC
>NA|many|TRBV20-1|TRBJ2-2
CSASGRRGTGELFF
TGCAGTGCTAGCGGACGTAGGGGCACCGGGGAGCTGTTTTTT